These 27 T cell receptor beta chains originate from one sample sequenced in a study of T cells in Graves' hyperthyroidism and ophthalmopathy. TCR beta CDR3 regions were amplified from RNA. The TCR CDR3 first-round RT-PCR relied on the HTBI primer set. TCRdb processed the multiplex PCR reads anew with MiXCR; each CDR3 protein has one entry. Of 550,000 to 650,000 distinct CDR3 sequences listed, 14% are singletons. Sequenced: blood. The receptor set was obtained from a woman aged 40 to 50 with Graves' hyperthyroidism.

This clonotype has a single count. The chain joins TRBV12-3 or TRBV12-4 to TRBJ2-7; 7 nucleotides match TRBD2. The CDR3 totals 14 residues. The J segment lost 3 bases and the V segment lost 5 bases, leaving 7 bases of the junction unmatched. CDR3: CASSNGGGYYEQYF. CDR3 coding DNA: TGTGCCAGCAGTAACGGCGGGGGTTACTACGAGCAGTACTTC.

This clonotype was seen at least ten times. This rearrangement joins TRBV3-1 to TRBJ2-3; tentative D call: TRBD1 (6 bases). This CDR3 spans 15 amino acids. V shed 8 bases and J shed 2 bases, with 17 bases lying between them. Looked up from germline, CDR1 is LGHDT and CDR2 is YNNKEL (reference sequence). In nucleotides, the CDR3 is TGTGCCAGCGCACAGGGCGGAGGTCCCACAGATACGCAGTATTTT. Amino acids: CASAQGGGPTDTQYF.

This clonotype was counted ten times or more. The V gene is TRBV18, the J gene TRBJ2-3; no clear D. V lost 1 base and J 2 bases, leaving 4 bases between the germline ends. There are 13 residues in the CDR3. Germline loops: CDR1 KGHSH, CDR2 LQKENI. For the CDR3, the DNA is TGTGCCAGCTCACCACTAGTCACAGATACGCAGTATTTT. Residues: CASSPLVTDTQYF. Supplemented by reference TRBV18 and TRBJ2-3, the full variable domain reads NAGVMQNPRHLVRRRGQEARLRCSPMKGHSHVYWYRQLPEEGLKFMVYLQKENIIDESGMPKERFSAEFPKEGPSILRIQQVVRGDSAAYFCASSPLVTDTQYFGPGTRLTVL.

This chain links TRBV7-2 with TRBJ2-6, with D unclear. There are 18 residues in the CDR3. Trimming shortened V by 1 base and J by 0 bases, and 13 bases separated the two germline ends. Germline V lookup: CDR1 SGHTA, CDR2 FQGNSA. Written as DNA, the CDR3 is TGTGCCAGCAGCTTAGTTTGGGTAATGAGCTCTGGGGCCAACGTCCTGACTTTC. It yields the protein CASSLVWVMSSGANVLTF.

This clonotype was seen at least ten times. The gene calls are TRBV6-1 and TRBJ2-3, with 7 bases lining up with TRBD1. This CDR3 is 16 amino acids long. V lost 1 base to trimming and J lost 2 bases; unmatched junction nucleotides: 6. Germline lookup yields CDR1 MNHNS and CDR2 SASEGT. CDR3 region: CASSEVGRGSTDTQYF. The DNA for the CDR3 is TGTGCCAGCAGTGAAGTCGGCAGGGGGTCCACAGATACGCAGTATTTT.

This clonotype was recorded a few times. The chain has TRBV14 and TRBJ2-1; 7 bases fit TRBD2. There are 14 residues in the CDR3. Germline-derived CDR1 and CDR2 are SGHDN and FVKESK. V was clipped by 8 bases and J by 3 bases; unmatched bases: 7. The CDR3 sequence: CASGGGANYNEQFF. The DNA for the CDR3 is TGTGCCAGCGGGGGGGGAGCGAACTACAATGAGCAGTTCTTC.

J is TRBJ1-1 and V is TRBV29-1; D might be TRBD1 (6 bases). Germline loops: CDR1 SQVTM, CDR2 ANQGSEA. This CDR3 region has 15 residues. Trimming stripped 3 bases from V and 0 bases from J, with 14 bases between. The CDR3 is CSVEGGTLMNTEAFF. The CDR3, as DNA: TGCAGCGTTGAGGGGGGCACGCTGATGAACACTGAAGCTTTCTTT.

This clonotype appeared a few times. The chain recombines TRBV7-8 with TRBJ2-2, with 11 bases identical to TRBD2. Per germline, CDR1 SGHVS and CDR2 FQNEAQ. V lost 9 bases to trimming and J lost 6 bases; unmatched junction nucleotides: 6. CDR3 size: 14 residues. The DNA for the CDR3 is TGTGCCAGTTCACTAGCGGGAGCTGCCGGGGAGCTGTTTTTT. It encodes CASSLAGAAGELFF.

The sample holds a few counts of this clonotype. The gene calls are TRBV7-9 and TRBJ2-7; D not resolved. The CDR3 consists of 11 residues. Germline V gene data show CDR1 as SEHNR and CDR2 as FQNEAQ (reference sequence). V dropped 4 bases and J dropped 6 bases, with 7 bases sitting between them. The CDR3 spells CASSSQFEQYF. CDR3 DNA: TGTGCCAGCAGCTCCCAGTTCGAGCAGTACTTC.

This clonotype was seen repeatedly, ten times or more. V gene TRBV28 combines with J gene TRBJ1-5; weak D call: TRBD1 (5 bases). This CDR3 contains 16 residues. Germline V gene sequence: CDR1 MDHEN, CDR2 SYDVKM. The germline V and J ends were trimmed by 6 bases and 0 bases, with 15 bases remaining between them. CDR3 in DNA: TGTGCCAGCAGCTGGGCGGGGCAGTATAGCAATCAGCCCCAGCATTTT. Residues: CASSWAGQYSNQPQHF.

The J gene is TRBJ2-5, the V gene TRBV2; 8 positions match TRBD2. V shed 4 bases and J 5 bases; nucleotides not matched to a gene: 9. The germline V gene has CDR1 SNHLY and CDR2 FYNNEI. The CDR3 totals 15 residues. Written as DNA, the CDR3 is TGTGCCAGCAGTGGTTTCGGGAGGGCGGGGGAGACCCAGTACTTC. Its translation: CASSGFGRAGETQYF.

This clonotype was seen many times. The chain joins TRBV28 to TRBJ2-4, with D uncertain. The V end was cut by 6 bases, the J end by 2 bases, with 11 bases between. The CDR3 runs 14 residues. CDR1 is MDHEN, CDR2 SYDVKM, per germline. CDR3 DNA sequence: TGTGCCAGCAGGTCGCAGGATTCCAAAAACATTCAGTACTTC. Residues: CASRSQDSKNIQYF.

This clonotype has at least ten counts. V is TRBV11-2 and J is TRBJ2-7, with 7 bases fitting TRBD2. The CDR3 runs to 15 residues. The germline V gene has CDR1 SGHAT and CDR2 FQNNGV. The J segment lost 2 bases and the V segment lost 5 bases, leaving 9 bases of the junction unmatched. DNA of the CDR3: TGTGCCAGCAGCGTTCTGGGGGGAGGGGCCTACGAGCAGTACTTC. Its translation: CASSVLGGGAYEQYF.

This chain joins TRBV12-3 or TRBV12-4 and TRBJ2-3; perhaps TRBD1 as D (5 bases). The CDR3 is 17 residues long. The V gene lost 3 bases and the J gene lost 0 bases, with 16 bases spanning the gap. CDR3 sequence: CASSFGAAGTSTDTQYF. CDR3 bases: TGTGCCAGCAGTTTTGGGGCGGCCGGAACTAGCACAGATACGCAGTATTTT.

This chain uses TRBV5-7 with TRBJ2-2; TRBD1 might be the D (7 bases). TRBV5-7 is recorded as an ORF, its role being uncertain. The V gene lost 4 bases and the J gene lost 4 bases, with 17 bases spanning the gap. The CDR3 has 16 amino acids. The chain's CDR3 is CASSHKTGRSTGELFF. The CDR3 bases are TGTGCCAGCAGCCATAAGACAGGGAGGAGCACCGGGGAGCTGTTTTTT.

This clonotype was counted a few times. V gene TRBV13 combines with J gene TRBJ1-3; D is ambiguous. The CDR3 length is 14 residues. V was clipped by 5 bases and J by 4 bases, with 12 bases between them. Germline CDR1 and CDR2: PRHDT and FYEKMQ (reference sequence). The CDR3: CASSHHLRGNTIYF. CDR3 bases: TGTGCCAGCAGCCATCACCTGAGGGGAAACACCATATATTTT.

This clonotype came up a few times. This chain connects TRBV20-1 to TRBJ2-5; 9 bases line up with TRBD2. Germline CDR1 reads DFQATT; CDR2 reads SNEGSKA (reference sequence). This CDR3 has 15 amino acids. V lost 6 bases and J lost 3; bases outside the gene matches: 11. This CDR3 reads CSASPSAGGKETQYF. The CDR3 DNA reads TGCAGTGCCTCACCCTCCGCGGGAGGGAAAGAGACCCAGTACTTC.

The genes are TRBV6-2 or TRBV6-3 and TRBJ2-2, with D perhaps given as TRBD1 or TRBD2 (5 bases each). CDR3 length equals 16 residues. The ends were cut back, 10 bases at V and 1 base at J, with 19 bases in the middle. Germline V CDR1 and CDR2: MNHEY, SVGEGT. CDR3 in DNA: TGTGCCATCAGGGCATCGGACTCCCAGAACACCGGGGAGCTGTTTTTT. It translates to CAIRASDSQNTGELFF.

This chain links TRBV19 with TRBJ2-2; TRBD1 or TRBD2 may be the D gene (5 bases each). CDR3 length: 17 residues. V lost 7 bases to trimming and J lost 1 base, with 19 bases between them. Germline V gene lookup returns CDR1 LNHDA and CDR2 SQIVND (reference sequence). CDR3 region: CASTNGAERLNTGELFF. DNA for the CDR3: TGTGCCAGTACCAACGGGGCCGAGCGATTGAACACCGGGGAGCTGTTTTTT.

This clonotype was seen only a few times. The CDR3 is CASSPKWENTEAFF. In DNA form, the CDR3 reads TGTGCCAGCAGCCCTAAATGGGAGAACACTGAAGCTTTCTTT. The chain joins TRBV3-1 to TRBJ1-1; no reliable D call. V was cut by 4 bases and J by 1 base, with 10 bases left in between. CDR3 length: 14 amino acids. CDR1 is LGHDT and CDR2 is YNNKEL in the germline V gene (reference sequence).

This clonotype was seen a handful of times. This chain uses TRBV28 with TRBJ2-1; D call uncertain. Per the germline V gene, CDR1 is MDHEN and CDR2 is SYDVKM. The length of the CDR3 is 13 residues. V shed 8 bases and J shed 8 bases, with 16 bases lying between them. The CDR3 sequence is CASRTPAFDEQFF. Written as DNA, the CDR3 is TGTGCCAGCCGTACCCCGGCTTTCGATGAGCAGTTCTTC.

The rearrangement uses TRBV20-1 and TRBJ1-2; maybe TRBD1 (6 bases). CDR3 length equals 16 residues. CDR1 DFQATT and CDR2 SNEGSKA come from the germline V gene (reference sequence). V was trimmed by 3 bases and J by 0 bases, leaving 17 bases between them. CDR3 DNA sequence: TGCAGTGCTAGGGACCAACAGGGACCGACTAACTATGGCTACACCTTC. Translating gives CSARDQQGPTNYGYTF.

This clonotype was found many times. J is TRBJ2-5 and V is TRBV5-1, with TRBD2 as a possible D gene (5 bases). Between the trimmed V and J ends, which lost 0 bases and 2 bases, there was a span of 14 bases. Germline CDR1 SGHRS, CDR2 YFSETQ. The CDR3 is 16 residues long. This CDR3 reads CASSLAPRTGQETQYF. DNA of the CDR3: TGCGCCAGCAGCTTGGCGCCCCGGACGGGACAAGAGACCCAGTACTTC.

This clonotype was counted between two and nine times. The chain is built from TRBV6-1 and TRBJ2-7; tentative D call: TRBD1 (5 bases). Trimming shortened V by 8 bases and J by 3 bases, and 20 bases separated the two germline ends. Germline CDR1 and CDR2: MNHNS and SASEGT. This CDR3 has 15 residues. Written as DNA, the CDR3 is TGTGCCAGCTGCTCCAGAGCTGACAGTCGCTACGAGCAGTACTTC. As protein: CASCSRADSRYEQYF.

This clonotype was counted a few times. Its ends do not fully match the called genes, so a read error is possible. J is TRBJ1-1 and V is TRBV7-9, with D hard to call. From germline, CDR1 is SEHNR and CDR2 FQNEAQ (reference sequence). There are 13 residues in the CDR3. CDR3 protein: CASSLKRETGAFF. The CDR3 nucleotides read TGTGCCAGCAGCTTAAAAAGGGAGACTGGAGCTTTCTTT. Combining the CDR3 with reference TRBV7-9 and TRBJ1-1 gives the whole variable domain DTGVSQNPRHKITKRGQNVTFRCDPISEHNRLYWYRQTLGQGPEFLTYFQNEAQLEKSRLLSDRFSAERPKGSFSTLEIQRTEQGDSAMYLCASSLKRETGAFFGQGTRLTVV.

In this sample, this clonotype turned up many times. The chain links TRBV12-3 or TRBV12-4 to TRBJ2-3; D gene unclear. The V end was cut by 6 bases, the J end by 6 bases, with 13 bases between. The CDR3 runs to 13 residues. The CDR3 region has the DNA TGTGCCAGCAGCCTTTCTGAGGCCGATACGCAGTATTTT. Amino acid sequence: CASSLSEADTQYF.

This clonotype has at least ten counts. J is TRBJ2-7 and V is TRBV30; D might be TRBD1 or TRBD2, each matching 5 bases. This CDR3 is built from 13 residues. Germline V gene lookup returns CDR1 GTSNPN and CDR2 SVGIG (reference sequence). V lost 2 bases and J 3 bases, leaving 11 bases between the germline ends. The CDR3 DNA sequence: TGTGCCTGGAGTAAGAGGGACCACTACGAGCAGTACTTC. Its translation: CAWSKRDHYEQYF.